The source of this TCR beta chain is a study of blood T cells in healthy people across ages. This clonotype appeared a few times. The authors ran a second PCR of 7 to 11 cycles using a sample-barcoded 5' primer and a J-beta primer mix. TCRdb itself ran the 5' RACE reads through MiXCR, one entry per CDR3 protein. The table includes roughly 1,500,000 distinct CDR3 sequences, roughly 30% detected once. Germline CDR1 is SGHTA and CDR2 is FQGNSA. This CDR3 contains 16 residues. Trimming took off 3 bases at V and 1 base at J, with 13 bases between the two ends. This chain links TRBV7-2 with TRBJ1-3; tentative D call: TRBD1 (6 bases). Sequencing was performed on blood. This sequence originates from a woman aged 25 to 45 in good health. The CDR3 DNA is TGTGCCAGCAGCTTCGGCCCCGGACAGTCTGGAAACACCATATATTTT. Translation: CASSFGPGQSGNTIYF.